The 4 T cell receptor beta chains below all came from one sample that was sequenced in a study of blood T cell repertoires in COVID-19. Data came from immunoSEQ multiplex PCR; TCRdb stores just in-frame clones and leaves some out. The table includes 70,000 to 100,000 clones, 88% detected once. What was sequenced was peripheral blood. All receptors come from a woman between 65 and 79 years old with acute or convalescent COVID-19.

The chain recombines TRBV11-2 with TRBJ1-2; D gene ambiguous. CDR1 SGHAT and CDR2 FQNNGV come from the germline V gene. CDR3 length: 13 residues. Between the trimmed V and J ends, which lost 7 bases and 7 bases, there was a span of 16 bases. The CDR3 DNA is TGTGCCAGCACCGGAGTCGGTTCTGGTGGCTACACCTTC. This gives the protein CASTGVGSGGYTF.

This chain uses TRBV29-1 with TRBJ1-2, with D unclear. This CDR3 contains 11 residues. CDR1 is SQVTM and CDR2 is ANQGSEA in the germline V gene. Trimming removed 5 bases from V and 4 bases from J, with 8 bases in between. The CDR3 sequence: CSVSGSYGYTF. CDR3 nucleotide sequence: TGCAGCGTTTCGGGTAGCTATGGCTACACCTTC.

This clone was seen only once. The chain recombines TRBV2 with TRBJ2-1; D is unclear. The V gene's germline CDR1 is SNHLY and CDR2 FYNNEI. Between the trimmed V and J ends, which lost 1 base and 16 bases, there was a span of 8 bases. This CDR3 region has 10 residues. The CDR3 sequence is CASSEVREFF. CDR3 coding DNA: TGTGCCAGCAGTGAAGTAAGAGAATTCTTC. Drawing the rest from reference TRBV2 and TRBJ2-1, the complete variable domain is EPEVTQTPSHQVTQMGQEVILRCVPISNHLYFYWYRQILGQKVEFLVSFYNNEISEKSEIFDDQFSVERPDGSNFTLKIRSTKLEDSAMYFCASSEVREFFGPGTRLTVL.

This clone turned up a few times. One end of the junction does not line up with germline, which may come from a read error. J is TRBJ1-1 and V is TRBV27; D is possibly TRBD1 (6 bases). The CDR3 consists of 14 residues. Germline V CDR1 and CDR2: MNHEY, SMNVEV (reference sequence). The CDR3 sequence is CASSLSTGNTEAFF. The CDR3, as DNA: TGTGCCAGCAGTCTATCGACAGGGAACACTGAAGCTTTCTTT.